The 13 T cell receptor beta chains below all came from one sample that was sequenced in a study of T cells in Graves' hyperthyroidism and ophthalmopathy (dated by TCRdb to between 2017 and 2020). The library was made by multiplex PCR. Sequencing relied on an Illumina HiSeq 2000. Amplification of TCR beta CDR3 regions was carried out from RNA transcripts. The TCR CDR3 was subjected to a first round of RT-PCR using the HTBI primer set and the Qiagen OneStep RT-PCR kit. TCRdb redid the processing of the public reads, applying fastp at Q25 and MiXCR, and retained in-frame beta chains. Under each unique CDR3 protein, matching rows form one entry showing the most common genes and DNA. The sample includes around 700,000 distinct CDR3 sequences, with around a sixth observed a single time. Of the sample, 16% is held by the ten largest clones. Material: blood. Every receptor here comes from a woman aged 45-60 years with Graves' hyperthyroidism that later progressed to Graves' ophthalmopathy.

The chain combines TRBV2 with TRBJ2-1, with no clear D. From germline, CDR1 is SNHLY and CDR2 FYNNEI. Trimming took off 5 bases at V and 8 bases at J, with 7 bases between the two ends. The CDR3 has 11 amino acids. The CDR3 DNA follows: TGTGCCAGCAGTAAGTTCGATGAGCAGTTCTTC. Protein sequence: CASSKFDEQFF.

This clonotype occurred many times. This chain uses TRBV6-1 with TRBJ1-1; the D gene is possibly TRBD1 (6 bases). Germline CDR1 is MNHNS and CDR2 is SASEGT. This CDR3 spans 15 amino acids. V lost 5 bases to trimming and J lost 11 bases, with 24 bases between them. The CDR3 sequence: CASSPPRDNPRRAFF. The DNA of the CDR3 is TGTGCCAGCAGTCCCCCCCGGGACAACCCACGACGGGCTTTCTTT.

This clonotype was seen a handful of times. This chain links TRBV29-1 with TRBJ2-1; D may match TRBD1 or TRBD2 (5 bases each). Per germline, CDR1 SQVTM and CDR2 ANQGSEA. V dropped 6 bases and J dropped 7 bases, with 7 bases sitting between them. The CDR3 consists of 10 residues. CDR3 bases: TGCAGCGTAGGGGAGAATGAGCAGTTCTTC. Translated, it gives CSVGENEQFF.

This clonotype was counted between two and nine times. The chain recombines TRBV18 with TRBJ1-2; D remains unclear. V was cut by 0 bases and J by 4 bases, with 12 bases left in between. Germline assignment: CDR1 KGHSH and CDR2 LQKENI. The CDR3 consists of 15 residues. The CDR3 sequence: CASSPPSTDPYGYTF. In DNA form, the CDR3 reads TGTGCCAGCTCACCACCGTCGACGGATCCCTATGGCTACACCTTC.

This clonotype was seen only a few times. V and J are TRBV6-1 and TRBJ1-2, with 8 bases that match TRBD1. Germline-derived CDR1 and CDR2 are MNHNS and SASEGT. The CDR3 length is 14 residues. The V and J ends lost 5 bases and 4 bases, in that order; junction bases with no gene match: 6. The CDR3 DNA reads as TGTGCCAGCAGTCAGGGGGCGCGGGGCTATGGCTACACCTTC. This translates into CASSQGARGYGYTF.

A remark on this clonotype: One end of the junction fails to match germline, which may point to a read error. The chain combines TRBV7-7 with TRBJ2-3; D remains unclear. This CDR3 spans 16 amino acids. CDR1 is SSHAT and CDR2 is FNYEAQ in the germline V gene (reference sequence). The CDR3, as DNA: TGTGCTAGCAGCTTATCGGCAGGAGCTTTGGCAGATACGCAGTATTTT. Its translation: CASSLSAGALADTQYF.

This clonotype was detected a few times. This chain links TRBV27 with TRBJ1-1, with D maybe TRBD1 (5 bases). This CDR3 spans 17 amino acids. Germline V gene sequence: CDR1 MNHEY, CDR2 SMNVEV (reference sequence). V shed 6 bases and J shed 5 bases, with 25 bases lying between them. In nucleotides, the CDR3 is TGTGCCAGCAGGACGGGTTTCTCGGGGGGTTTGAGGACTGAAGCTTTCTTT. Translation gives CASRTGFSGGLRTEAFF.

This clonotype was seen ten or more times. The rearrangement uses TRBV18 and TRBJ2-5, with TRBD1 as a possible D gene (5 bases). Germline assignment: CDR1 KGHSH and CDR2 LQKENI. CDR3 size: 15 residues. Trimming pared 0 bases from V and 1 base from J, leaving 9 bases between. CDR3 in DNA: TGTGCCAGCTCACCACCAGGGGCCCTCCAAGAGACCCAGTACTTC. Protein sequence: CASSPPGALQETQYF.

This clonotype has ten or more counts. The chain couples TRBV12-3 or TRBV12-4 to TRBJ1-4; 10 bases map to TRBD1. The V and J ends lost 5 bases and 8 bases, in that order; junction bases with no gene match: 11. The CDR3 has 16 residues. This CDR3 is CASSPGTGVSGEKLFF. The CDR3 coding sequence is TGTGCCAGCAGTCCCGGGACAGGGGTGTCGGGGGAAAAACTGTTTTTT.

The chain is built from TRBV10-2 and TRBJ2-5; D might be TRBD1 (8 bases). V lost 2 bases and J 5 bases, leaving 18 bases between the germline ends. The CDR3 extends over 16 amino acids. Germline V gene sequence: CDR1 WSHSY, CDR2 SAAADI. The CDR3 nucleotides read TGCGCCAGCAGTGAGAGCGGGGCAGGGGGCGGGGAGACCCAGTACTTC. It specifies CASSESGAGGGETQYF.

CDR3 residues: CASSEVSNQPQHF. The DNA of the CDR3 is TGTGCCAGCAGTGAAGTCAGCAATCAGCCCCAGCATTTT. This chain joins TRBV2 and TRBJ1-5; no clear D gene. Germline CDR1 is SNHLY and CDR2 is FYNNEI. This CDR3 region has 13 residues. Trimming cost V 1 base and J 1 base, with 2 bases left between them. Based on the CDR3 plus reference TRBV2 and TRBJ1-5, the full variable domain is EPEVTQTPSHQVTQMGQEVILRCVPISNHLYFYWYRQILGQKVEFLVSFYNNEISEKSEIFDDQFSVERPDGSNFTLKIRSTKLEDSAMYFCASSEVSNQPQHFGDGTRLSIL.

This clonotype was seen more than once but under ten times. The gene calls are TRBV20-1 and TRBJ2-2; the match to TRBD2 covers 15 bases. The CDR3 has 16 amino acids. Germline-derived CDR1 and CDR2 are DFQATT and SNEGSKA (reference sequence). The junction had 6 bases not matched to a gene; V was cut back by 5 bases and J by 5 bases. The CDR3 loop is CSAGTSGGLGTGELFF. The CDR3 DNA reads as TGCAGTGCTGGGACTAGCGGGGGGTTGGGGACCGGGGAGCTGTTTTTT.

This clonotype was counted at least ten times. The CDR3 coding sequence is TGTGCCAGCAGCCCCGGACAGGGAGGGACTGAAGCTTTCTTT. This codes for CASSPGQGGTEAFF. The chain carries TRBV19 and TRBJ1-1, with 8 bases identical to TRBD1. Germline trimming cut 9 bases from V and 5 bases from J; bases unmatched to any gene: 11. Germline lookup yields CDR1 LNHDA and CDR2 SQIVND (reference sequence). The CDR3 runs 14 residues. Variable domain in full (rest from reference TRBV19 and TRBJ1-1): DGGITQSPKYLFRKEGQNVTLSCEQNLNHDAMYWYRQDPGQGLRLIYYSQIVNDFQKGDIAEGYSVSREKKESFPLTVTSAQKNPTAFYLCASSPGQGGTEAFFGQGTRLTVV.